This T cell receptor beta chain was recorded in a study of T cell changes during pregnancy in multiple sclerosis. The data were produced by immunoSEQ multiplex PCR, yet TCRdb's version contains in-frame clones alone and is incomplete. Of 45,000 to 55,000 clones in the sample, 94% were seen once. This clone was seen just once. The ends were cut back, 0 bases at V and 6 bases at J, with 10 bases in the middle. This CDR3 region has 13 residues. Per germline, CDR1 SGHNT and CDR2 YYREEE (reference sequence). This receptor was identified in a female donor with multiple sclerosis, enrolled in a pregnancy study. The chain combines TRBV5-4 with TRBJ2-7; no definite D call. The starting material was CD8+ T cells from peripheral blood mononuclear cells, obtained before pregnancy. The CDR3 loop reads CASSLGVRSEQYF. CDR3 nucleotides: TGTGCCAGCAGCTTGGGAGTTCGGTCCGAGCAGTACTTC.